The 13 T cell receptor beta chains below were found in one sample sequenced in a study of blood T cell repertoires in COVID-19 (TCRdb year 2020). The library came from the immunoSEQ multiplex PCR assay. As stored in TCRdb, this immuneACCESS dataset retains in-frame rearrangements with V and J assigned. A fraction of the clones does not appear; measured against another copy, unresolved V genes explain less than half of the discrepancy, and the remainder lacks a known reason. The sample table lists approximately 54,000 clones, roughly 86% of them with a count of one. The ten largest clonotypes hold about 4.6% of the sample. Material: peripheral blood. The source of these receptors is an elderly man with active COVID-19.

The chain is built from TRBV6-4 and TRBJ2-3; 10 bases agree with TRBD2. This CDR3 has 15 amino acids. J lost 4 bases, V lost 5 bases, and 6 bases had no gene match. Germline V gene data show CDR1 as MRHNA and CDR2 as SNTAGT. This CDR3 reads CASSLAGEGADTQYF. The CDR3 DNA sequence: TGTGCCAGCAGTCTAGCGGGAGAAGGGGCAGATACGCAGTATTTT.

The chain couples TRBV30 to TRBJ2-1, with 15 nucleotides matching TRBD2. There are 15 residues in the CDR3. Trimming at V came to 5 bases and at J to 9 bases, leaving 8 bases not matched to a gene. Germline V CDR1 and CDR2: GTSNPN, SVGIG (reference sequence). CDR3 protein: CAWEPGLAGGGEQFF. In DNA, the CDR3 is TGTGCCTGGGAACCGGGACTAGCGGGAGGTGGTGAGCAGTTCTTC.

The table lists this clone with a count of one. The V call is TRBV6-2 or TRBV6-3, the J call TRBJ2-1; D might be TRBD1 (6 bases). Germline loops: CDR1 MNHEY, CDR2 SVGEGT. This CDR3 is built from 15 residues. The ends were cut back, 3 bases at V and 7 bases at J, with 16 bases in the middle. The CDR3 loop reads CASSYPPRGGNEQFF. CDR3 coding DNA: TGTGCCAGCAGTTATCCGCCCAGGGGTGGAAATGAGCAGTTCTTC.

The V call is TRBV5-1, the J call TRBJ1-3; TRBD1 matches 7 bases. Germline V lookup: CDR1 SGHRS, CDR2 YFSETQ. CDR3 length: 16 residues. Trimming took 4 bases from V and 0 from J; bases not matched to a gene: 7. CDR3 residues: CASSPGQAYSGNTIYF. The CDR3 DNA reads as TGCGCCAGCAGCCCCGGACAGGCCTACTCTGGAAACACCATATATTTT.

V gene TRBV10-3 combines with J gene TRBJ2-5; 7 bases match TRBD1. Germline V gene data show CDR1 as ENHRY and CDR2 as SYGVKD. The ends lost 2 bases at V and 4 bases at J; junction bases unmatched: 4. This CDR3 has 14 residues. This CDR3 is CAISEDRAGETQYF. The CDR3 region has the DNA TGTGCCATCAGTGAGGACAGGGCGGGAGAGACCCAGTACTTC.

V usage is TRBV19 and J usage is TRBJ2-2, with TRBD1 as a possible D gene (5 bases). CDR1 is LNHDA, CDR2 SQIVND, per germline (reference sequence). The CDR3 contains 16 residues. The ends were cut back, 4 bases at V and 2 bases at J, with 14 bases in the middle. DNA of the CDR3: TGTGCCAGTAGTAGGGCAAGGGGTCTCAACACCGGGGAGCTGTTTTTT. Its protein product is CASSRARGLNTGELFF.

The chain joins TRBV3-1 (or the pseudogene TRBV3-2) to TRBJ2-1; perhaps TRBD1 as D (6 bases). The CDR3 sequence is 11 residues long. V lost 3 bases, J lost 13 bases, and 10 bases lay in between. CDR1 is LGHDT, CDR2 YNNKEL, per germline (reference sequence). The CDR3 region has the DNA TGTGCCAGCAGCCATGAGACAGGTCAGTTCTTC. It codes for CASSHETGQFF.

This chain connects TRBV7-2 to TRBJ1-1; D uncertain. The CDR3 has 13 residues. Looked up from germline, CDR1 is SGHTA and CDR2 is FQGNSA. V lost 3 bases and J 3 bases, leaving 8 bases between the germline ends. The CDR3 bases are TGTGCCAGCAGCTTCGACTGGGACACTGAAGCTTTCTTT. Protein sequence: CASSFDWDTEAFF.

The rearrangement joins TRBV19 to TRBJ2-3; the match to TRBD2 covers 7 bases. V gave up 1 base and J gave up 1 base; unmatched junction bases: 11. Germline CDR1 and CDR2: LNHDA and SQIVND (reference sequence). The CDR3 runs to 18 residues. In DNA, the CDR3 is TGTGCCAGTAGTATAGCCCTAGCGGTAGTCCCTCGCACAGATACGCAGTATTTT. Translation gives CASSIALAVVPRTDTQYF.

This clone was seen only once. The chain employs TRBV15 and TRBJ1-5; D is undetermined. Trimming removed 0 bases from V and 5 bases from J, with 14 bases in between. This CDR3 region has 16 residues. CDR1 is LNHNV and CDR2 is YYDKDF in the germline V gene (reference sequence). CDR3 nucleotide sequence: TGTGCCACCAGCAGAGAACGGGCGGGTCACCATCAGCCCCAGCATTTT. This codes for CATSRERAGHHQPQHF. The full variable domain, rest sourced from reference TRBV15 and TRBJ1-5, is DAMVIQNPRYQVTQFGKPVTLSCSQTLNHNVMYWYQQKSSQAPKLLFHYYDKDFNNEADTPDNFQSRRPNTSFCFLDIRSPGLGDTAMYLCATSRERAGHHQPQHFGDGTRLSIL.

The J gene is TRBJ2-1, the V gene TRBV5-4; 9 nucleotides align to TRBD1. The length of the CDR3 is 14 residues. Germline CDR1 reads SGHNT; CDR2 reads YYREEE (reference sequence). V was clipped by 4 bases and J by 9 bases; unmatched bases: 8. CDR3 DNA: TGTGCCAGCAGCCCGGGACAGGGTCGCGGTGAGCAGTTCTTC. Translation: CASSPGQGRGEQFF.

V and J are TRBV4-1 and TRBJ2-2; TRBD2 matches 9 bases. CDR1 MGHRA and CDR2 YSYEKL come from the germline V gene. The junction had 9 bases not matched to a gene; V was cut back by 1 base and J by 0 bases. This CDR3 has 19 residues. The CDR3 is CASSQALLAGSTNTGELFF. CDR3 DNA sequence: TGCGCCAGCAGCCAAGCGTTACTAGCGGGCTCGACGAACACCGGGGAGCTGTTTTTT.

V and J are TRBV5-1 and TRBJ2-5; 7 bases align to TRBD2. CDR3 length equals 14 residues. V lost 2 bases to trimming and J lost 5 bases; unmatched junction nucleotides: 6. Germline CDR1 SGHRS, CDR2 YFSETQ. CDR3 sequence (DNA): TGCGCCAGCAGCTTTAGCGGGCTGGGGGAGACCCAGTACTTC. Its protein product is CASSFSGLGETQYF.